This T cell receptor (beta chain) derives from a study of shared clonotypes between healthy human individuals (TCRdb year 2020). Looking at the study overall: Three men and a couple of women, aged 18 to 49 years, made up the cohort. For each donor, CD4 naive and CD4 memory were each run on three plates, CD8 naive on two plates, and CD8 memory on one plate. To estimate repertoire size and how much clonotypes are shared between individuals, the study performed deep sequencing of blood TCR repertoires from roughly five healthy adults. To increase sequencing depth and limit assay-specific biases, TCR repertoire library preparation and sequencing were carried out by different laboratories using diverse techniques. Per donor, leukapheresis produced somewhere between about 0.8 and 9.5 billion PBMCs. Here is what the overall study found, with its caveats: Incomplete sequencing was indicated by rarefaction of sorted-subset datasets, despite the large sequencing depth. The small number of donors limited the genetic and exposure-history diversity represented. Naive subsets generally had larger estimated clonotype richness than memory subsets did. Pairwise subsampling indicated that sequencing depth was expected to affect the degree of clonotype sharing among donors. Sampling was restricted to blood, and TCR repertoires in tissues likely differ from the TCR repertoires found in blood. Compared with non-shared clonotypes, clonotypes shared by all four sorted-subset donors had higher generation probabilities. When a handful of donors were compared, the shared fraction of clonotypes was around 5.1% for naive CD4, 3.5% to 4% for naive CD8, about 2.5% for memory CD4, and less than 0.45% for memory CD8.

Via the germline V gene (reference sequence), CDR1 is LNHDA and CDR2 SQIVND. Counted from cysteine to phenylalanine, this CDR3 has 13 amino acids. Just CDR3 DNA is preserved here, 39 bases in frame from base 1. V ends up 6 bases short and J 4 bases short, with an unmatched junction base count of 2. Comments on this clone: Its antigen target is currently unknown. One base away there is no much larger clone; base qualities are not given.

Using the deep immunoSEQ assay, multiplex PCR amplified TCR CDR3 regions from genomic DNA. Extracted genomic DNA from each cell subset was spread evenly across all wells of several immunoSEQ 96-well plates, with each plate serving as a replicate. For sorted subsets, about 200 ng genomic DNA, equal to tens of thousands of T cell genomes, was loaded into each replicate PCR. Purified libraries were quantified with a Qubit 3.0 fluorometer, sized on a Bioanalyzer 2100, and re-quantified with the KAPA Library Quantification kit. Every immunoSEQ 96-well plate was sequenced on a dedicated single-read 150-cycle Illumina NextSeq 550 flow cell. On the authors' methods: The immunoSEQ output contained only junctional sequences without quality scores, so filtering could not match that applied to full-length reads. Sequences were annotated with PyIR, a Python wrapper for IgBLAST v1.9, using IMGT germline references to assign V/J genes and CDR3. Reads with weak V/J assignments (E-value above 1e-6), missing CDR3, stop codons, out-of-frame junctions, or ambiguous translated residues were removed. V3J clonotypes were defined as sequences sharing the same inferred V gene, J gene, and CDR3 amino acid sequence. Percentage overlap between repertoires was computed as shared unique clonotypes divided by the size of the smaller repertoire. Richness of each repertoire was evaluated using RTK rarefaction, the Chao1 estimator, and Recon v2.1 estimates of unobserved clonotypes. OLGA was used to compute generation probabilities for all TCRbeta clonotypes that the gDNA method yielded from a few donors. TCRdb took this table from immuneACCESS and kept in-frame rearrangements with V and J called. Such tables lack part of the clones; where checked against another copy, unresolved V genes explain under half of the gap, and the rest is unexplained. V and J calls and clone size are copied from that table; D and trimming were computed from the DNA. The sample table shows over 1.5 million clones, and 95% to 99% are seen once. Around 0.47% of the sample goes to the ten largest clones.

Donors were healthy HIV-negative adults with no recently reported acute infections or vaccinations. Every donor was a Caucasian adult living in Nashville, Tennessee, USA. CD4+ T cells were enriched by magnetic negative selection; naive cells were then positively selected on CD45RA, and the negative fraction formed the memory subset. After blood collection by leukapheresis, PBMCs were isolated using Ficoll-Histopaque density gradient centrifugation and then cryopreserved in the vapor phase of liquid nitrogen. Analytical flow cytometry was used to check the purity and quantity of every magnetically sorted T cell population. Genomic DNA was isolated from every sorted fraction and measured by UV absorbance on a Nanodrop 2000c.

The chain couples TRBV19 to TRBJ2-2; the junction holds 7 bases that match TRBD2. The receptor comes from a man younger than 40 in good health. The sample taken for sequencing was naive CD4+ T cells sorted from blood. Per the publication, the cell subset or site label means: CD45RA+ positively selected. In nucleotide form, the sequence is TGTGCCAGTAGGCTAGCGGCCACCGGGGAGCTGTTTTTT. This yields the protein CASRLAATGELFF.